Each of the 5 T cell receptor beta chains below was sequenced from the same sample in a study of beta chain features in type 1 diabetes. Overall study findings and caveats: For Type 1 diabetes patients, all four CD4+ subsets carried TCRB CDR3s that were moderately but significantly shorter.

Antigens of these TCRs are unknown. Sequencing targeted expressed TCRB transcripts, as all isolated RNA had been reverse transcribed. Here immunoSEQ multiplex PCR was the method, and the copy in TCRdb shows in-frame clones only, minus some. The table lists hundreds of thousands of clones, approximately 15% of them singletons, with roughly 0.015% in the top ten. The sample was naive CD4+ T cells from blood. These receptors all come from a man aged 18 to 35 with type 1 diabetes.

The V and J genes are TRBV28 and TRBJ1-4; the match to TRBD1 covers 9 bases. The ends lost 8 bases at V and 5 bases at J; junction bases unmatched: 6. Germline V CDR1 and CDR2: MDHEN, SYDVKM. This CDR3 has 14 amino acids. The CDR3 region is CASRQGGMNEKLFF. The CDR3 DNA follows: TGTGCCAGCCGACAGGGGGGGATGAATGAAAAACTGTTTTTT.

The chain combines TRBV11-2 with TRBJ2-7; D is possibly TRBD2 (5 bases). Per the germline V gene, CDR1 is SGHAT and CDR2 is FQNNGV. Trimming removed 4 bases at V and 6 bases at J, with 16 bases between. The CDR3 sequence is 14 residues long. The chain's CDR3 is CASSSLREGGEQYF. The CDR3 coding sequence is TGTGCCAGCAGCTCTCTCAGAGAGGGCGGCGAGCAGTACTTC.

This clone showed up just a few times. V usage is TRBV30 and J usage is TRBJ1-4; D may be TRBD1 (5 bases). V dropped 3 bases and J dropped 8 bases, with 19 bases sitting between them. Germline V gene data show CDR1 as GTSNPN and CDR2 as SVGIG (reference sequence). The CDR3 loop spans 15 amino acids. DNA of the CDR3: TGTGCCTGGAGCCGCCGGCGCGGGGGTTCGGAAAAACTGTTTTTT. Protein product: CAWSRRRGGSEKLFF.

About this clone: An end of the junction does not agree with germline; a read error may underlie this. The chain recombines TRBV6-5 with TRBJ2-7, with D uncertain. Germline V gene data show CDR1 as MNHEY and CDR2 as SVGAGI. The CDR3 totals 14 residues. DNA of the CDR3: TGTGCCATCAGTGAGTTAACAGAACGATACGAGCAGTACTTC. It is translated as CAISELTERYEQYF.

Only a few counts were recorded for this clone. This chain uses TRBV18 with TRBJ2-5; 9 nucleotides agree with TRBD2. J lost 5 bases, V lost 3 bases, and 7 bases had no gene match. The CDR3 runs 15 residues. The germline V gene encodes CDR1 KGHSH and CDR2 LQKENI. The CDR3 bases are TGTGCCAGCTCACCGACCGGGACTAGCCGGGAGACCCAGTACTTC. Amino acid sequence: CASSPTGTSRETQYF. Variable domain in full (rest from reference TRBV18 and TRBJ2-5): NAGVMQNPRHLVRRRGQEARLRCSPMKGHSHVYWYRQLPEEGLKFMVYLQKENIIDESGMPKERFSAEFPKEGPSILRIQQVVRGDSAAYFCASSPTGTSRETQYFGPGTRLLVL.